These 11 T cell receptor beta chains originate from one sample sequenced in a study of blood T cell repertoires in COVID-19. Clones were read by immunoSEQ multiplex PCR, and TCRdb kept only the in-frame ones, dropping some. The sample has 55,000 to 65,000 clones, 80% to 90% seen once; the top ten hold 5.6%. The sample taken for sequencing was peripheral blood. The receptor set was obtained from a woman aged 55-75 years with acute or convalescent COVID-19.

This chain uses TRBV3-1 (or the pseudogene TRBV3-2) with TRBJ1-1; 8 bases align to TRBD1. There are 13 residues in the CDR3. Germline V CDR1 and CDR2: LGHDT, YNNKEL (reference sequence). Trimming removed 8 bases from V and 8 bases from J; junction bases left unmatched: 10. CDR3 protein: CASLHRGSAEAFF. The CDR3 region has the DNA TGTGCCAGCCTACACAGGGGGTCGGCGGAAGCTTTCTTT.

This chain links TRBV7-9 with TRBJ2-4; 7 bases match TRBD2. In germline, CDR1 is SEHNR, CDR2 FQNEAQ (reference sequence). This CDR3 is 16 amino acids long. V dropped 5 bases and J dropped 9; count of bases not matched to a gene: 16. The CDR3 sequence: CASSPNLRGSLGIQYF. The CDR3 DNA reads as TGTGCCAGCAGCCCCAACCTGCGGGGGTCCCTGGGCATTCAGTACTTC.

The chain joins TRBV30 to TRBJ1-1, with TRBD1 identical over 7 bases. With 0 bases clipped from V and 6 bases from J, the junction kept 4 bases outside the gene matches. Germline CDR1 and CDR2: GTSNPN and SVGIG (reference sequence). The CDR3 extends over 13 amino acids. CDR3 sequence: CAWSVNRGSEAFF. The CDR3 nucleotides read TGTGCCTGGAGTGTAAACAGGGGCTCTGAAGCTTTCTTT.

J is TRBJ2-3 and V is TRBV25-1, with D possibly matching TRBD2 (7 bases). CDR3 size: 15 residues. Trimming took 2 bases from V and 2 from J, leaving 11 bases between them. Germline V gives CDR1 MGHDK, CDR2 SYGVNS. The DNA for the CDR3 is TGTGCCAGCAGTGAAGACGGGGGGCCCACAGATACGCAGTATTTT. This translates into CASSEDGGPTDTQYF.

CDR3 protein: CASSPGQGSLFSYEQYF. CDR3 coding DNA: TGTGCCAGCTCACCAGGCCAGGGCTCTCTTTTCTCCTACGAGCAGTACTTC. The chain carries TRBV18 and TRBJ2-7; perhaps TRBD1 as D (5 bases). V lost 2 bases, J lost 0 bases, and 17 bases lay in between. From germline, CDR1 is KGHSH and CDR2 LQKENI. The CDR3 spans 17 residues.

The V gene is TRBV7-3, the J gene TRBJ1-3, with D maybe TRBD1 (6 bases). The CDR3 loop spans 14 amino acids. Germline-derived CDR1 and CDR2 are SGHTA and FQGTGA. With 1 base removed from V and 6 bases from J, the gap between germline ends came to 10 bases. The CDR3 DNA is TGTGCCAGCAGCTTAAAACCAGGGGTAAACACCATATATTTT. Its translation is CASSLKPGVNTIYF.

The chain joins TRBV5-6 to TRBJ2-7; 7 bases are a match to TRBD1. Germline-derived CDR1 and CDR2 are SGHDT and YYEEEE. V lost 5 bases and J lost 0; bases outside the gene matches: 8. This CDR3 is built from 15 residues. CDR3 amino acids: CASSQIDRDSYEQYF. In DNA, the CDR3 is TGTGCCAGCAGTCAGATAGACAGGGACTCCTACGAGCAGTACTTC.

The chain couples TRBV6-5 to TRBJ2-7; TRBD1 matches at 9 bases. The CDR3 totals 14 residues. Unmatched junction bases numbered 5, after V lost 6 bases and J lost 2 bases. Germline V CDR1 and CDR2: MNHEY, SVGAGI. The CDR3 sequence is CASSLTGGPYEQYF. CDR3 nucleotides: TGTGCCAGCAGCCTTACAGGGGGCCCCTACGAGCAGTACTTC.

The rearrangement uses TRBV6-1 and TRBJ1-5; 9 nucleotides align to TRBD1. The CDR3 has 18 residues. J lost 2 bases, V lost 4 bases, and 12 bases had no gene match. CDR1 is MNHNS and CDR2 is SASEGT in the germline V gene. The CDR3 loop is CASSAPGQGAVRNQPQHF. The CDR3, as DNA: TGTGCCAGCAGTGCCCCGGGACAGGGAGCAGTGCGCAATCAGCCCCAGCATTTT.

The genes are TRBV6-5 and TRBJ1-2; 10 bases align to TRBD1. The CDR3 length is 14 residues. CDR1 is MNHEY, CDR2 SVGAGI, per germline. J was trimmed by 7 bases and V by 5 bases; bases with no gene match: 7. DNA for the CDR3: TGTGCCAGCAGTACGGACAGGGGGGAAACTGGCTACACCTTC. It is translated as CASSTDRGETGYTF.

This clone was observed a handful of times. The chain employs TRBV18 and TRBJ1-6; perhaps TRBD1 as D (6 bases). This CDR3 has 16 amino acids. Germline CDR1 KGHSH, CDR2 LQKENI. V lost 4 bases, J lost 5 bases, and 15 bases lay in between. This chain's CDR3 is CASSRTGTPDNSPLHF. The CDR3 bases are TGTGCCAGCTCACGAACCGGGACACCCGATAATTCACCCCTCCACTTT.